These 2 T cell receptor beta chains originate from one sample sequenced in a study of cytomegalovirus exposure and HLA in healthy donors. This table comes from immunoSEQ multiplex PCR, and its TCRdb copy is limited to in-frame clones, with some not included. This sample has 100,000 to 130,000 clones, with approximately 94% found just once. Sequenced sample: PBMCs. The receptors were sampled from a woman between 18 and 29 years old in good health and CMV-seronegative.

The gene calls are TRBV5-1 and TRBJ2-3; no firm D call. The CDR3 totals 15 residues. V was clipped by 1 base and J by 5 bases, with 14 bases between them. CDR1 is SGHRS, CDR2 YFSETQ, per germline. CDR3 coding DNA: TGCGCCAGCAGCTTGATCCTGACGCGGCAAGATACGCAGTATTTT. Translated: CASSLILTRQDTQYF. Full variable domain (missing parts from reference TRBV5-1 and TRBJ2-3): KAGVTQTPRYLIKTRGQQVTLSCSPISGHRSVSWYQQTPGQGLQFLFEYFSETQRNKGNFPGRFSGRQFSNSRSEMNVSTLELGDSALYLCASSLILTRQDTQYFGPGTRLTVL.

V gene TRBV28 combines with J gene TRBJ2-6; TRBD1 is a possible D gene (6 bases). Trimming removed 6 bases from V and 0 bases from J, with 15 bases in between. The CDR3 loop spans 17 amino acids. The germline V gene encodes CDR1 MDHEN and CDR2 SYDVKM. CDR3 in amino acids: CASSPGVPSSGANVLTF. The DNA for the CDR3 is TGTGCCAGCAGCCCAGGGGTACCCAGCTCTGGGGCCAACGTCCTGACTTTC.